This is a list of T cell receptor beta chains from one sample in a study of regulatory T cells in long-lasting Graves disease. In TCRdb, the multiplex PCR reads were re-called with MiXCR into one record per CDR3 protein. This table holds around 250,000 distinct CDR3 sequences, around 19% found once. In addition, the sample was reused for a study of T cells in Graves' hyperthyroidism and ophthalmopathy.

The specimen comprised peripheral blood mononuclear cells (PBMCs), sampled at new diagnosis, from a patient treated with antithyroid drugs. The source is a woman aged 25 to 39 with Graves disease. Each CDR3 is given with its conserved first and last residue. The D gene is left open where the match is weak. Clone size appears in some rows only: once, few, many, or a class for an expanded clone.

.	14	TRBJ2-3	TRBV20-1	.	TGCAGTGCTAGGATTGAGTGGCGGACAGATACGCAGTATTTT	CSARIEWRTDTQYF
many	17	TRBJ2-3	TRBV11-1	TRBD1	TGTGCCAGCAGCAGATTCAAGGGGACAGGCGGAGGAGATACGCAGTATTTT	CASSRFKGTGGGDTQYF
many	14	TRBJ1-2	TRBV20-1	TRBD1	TGCAGTGCGAAAACGACAGGGGTAGTTTATGGCTACACCTTC	CSAKTTGVVYGYTF
many	15	TRBJ1-5	TRBV20-1	.	TGCAGTGCCCAAACAGGAGGAAGGGGAACTAAGCCCCAGCATTTT	CSAQTGGRGTKPQHF
many	12	TRBJ2-7	TRBV3-1	.	TGTGCCAGCAGCCAAGGGGTCGTCGAGCAGTACTTC	CASSQGVVEQYF
.	15	TRBJ1-2	TRBV2	.	TGTGCCAGCAGTTATACAGGAGTACTTAACTATGGCTACACCTTC	CASSYTGVLNYGYTF
.	15	TRBJ2-2	TRBV4-1	.	TGCGCCAGTTCCGTCCAGGGGGGGGAGGTCGGGGAGCTGTTTTTT	CASSVQGGEVGELFF
many	15	TRBJ2-7	TRBV4-1	.	TGCGCCAGCAGCTCCATAATCGGGAAAACCTACGAGCAGTACTTC	CASSSIIGKTYEQYF
many	13	TRBJ1-1	TRBV29-1	TRBD1	TGCAGCGTTGTAGGGGGCAGCTCCACTGAAGCTTTCTTT	CSVVGGSSTEAFF
few	12	TRBJ2-2	TRBV19	.	TGTGCCAGTGCTTTCAACACCGGGGAGCTGTTTTTT	CASAFNTGELFF
many	15	TRBJ2-1	TRBV11-2	.	TGTGCCAGCAGCTTAGAAGGGTTCTCCTACAATGAGCAGTTCTTC	CASSLEGFSYNEQFF
.	14	TRBJ1-5	TRBV20-1	TRBD1	TGCAGTGCTAAAGGACAGGGGGCATACCAGCCCCAGCATTTT	CSAKGQGAYQPQHF
.	14	TRBJ1-3	TRBV6-2/TRBV6-3	.	TGTGCCAGCAGTTTCGACAGAGCTGGAAACACCATATATTTT	CASSFDRAGNTIYF
many	13	TRBJ2-1	TRBV7-2	.	TGTGCCAGCACGGCCAGTCTCTACAATGAGCAGTTCTTC	CASTASLYNEQFF
many	18	TRBJ2-2	TRBV6-5	TRBD2	TGTGCCAGCAGTTACTCGAAGAGCGGGGTTGGAGGCACCGGGGAGCTGTTTTTT	CASSYSKSGVGGTGELFF
many	14	TRBJ2-3	TRBV19	TRBD2	TGTGCCAGTACCATCGCGGGAGTCACAGATACGCAGTATTTT	CASTIAGVTDTQYF
.	13	TRBJ2-7	TRBV20-1	.	TGCAGTGCTAGAGCGTCCGGGTCCTACGAGCAGTACTTC	CSARASGSYEQYF
many	14	TRBJ2-3	TRBV20-1	.	TGCAGTGCTAGGGATTCTAGGGCTCCAGATACGCAGTATTTT	CSARDSRAPDTQYF
many	18	TRBJ2-3	TRBV12-3/TRBV12-4	TRBD2	TGTGCCAGCAGTCCCACCTATACCGGGGGGAGCAGCACAGATACGCAGTATTTT	CASSPTYTGGSSTDTQYF
.	15	TRBJ2-7	TRBV6-2/TRBV6-3	TRBD2	TGTGCCAGCAGTGGTAGCGGGGGGCTCTCCTACGAGCAGTACTTC	CASSGSGGLSYEQYF
many	14	TRBJ1-1	TRBV5-4	.	TGTGCCAGCAGCTCGCTAGACAGTAACACTGAAGCTTTCTTT	CASSSLDSNTEAFF
many	14	TRBJ2-1	TRBV2	TRBD2	TGTGCCAGCAGTGGACTAGCGGGGGGGAATGTGAAGTTCTTC	CASSGLAGGNVKFF
many	14	TRBJ2-7	TRBV3-1	TRBD1	TGTGCCAGCAGCCCCTGGACAGGGATCTACGAGCAGTACTTC	CASSPWTGIYEQYF
.	15	TRBJ1-4	TRBV25-1	.	TGTGCCAGCAGTGCCCTCCGGGCCCGAAATGAAAAACTGTTTTTT	CASSALRARNEKLFF
.	16	TRBJ2-7	TRBV4-1	.	TGCGCCAGCAGCCAGGCCCCTATAGCGGACTCCTACGAGCAGTACTTC	CASSQAPIADSYEQYF
.	14	TRBJ2-7	TRBV7-2	.	TGTGCCAGCAGCCCCACGGGAGAGTCCTACGAGCAGTACTTC	CASSPTGESYEQYF
.	16	TRBJ1-6	TRBV5-1	.	TGCGCCAGCAGCTCCCGCCGCCTTGACTATAATTCACCCCTCCACTTT	CASSSRRLDYNSPLHF
many	15	TRBJ1-1	TRBV7-8	.	TGTGCCAGCAGCTTAGCCGTAGGACGGAACACTGAAGCTTTCTTT	CASSLAVGRNTEAFF
many	15	TRBJ1-3	TRBV11-2	TRBD1	TGTGCCAGCAGCCCGTTGACAGGGCCAGGAAACACCATATATTTT	CASSPLTGPGNTIYF
.	15	TRBJ2-2	TRBV7-9	.	TGTGCCAGCAGTACCGGAGGCAGCCAAACCGGGGAGCTGTTTTTT	CASSTGGSQTGELFF
many	15	TRBJ2-6	TRBV3-1	.	TGTGCCAGCAGCCACACGAGAGCCGGGGCCAACGTCCTGACTTTC	CASSHTRAGANVLTF
few	16	TRBJ2-1	TRBV5-8	TRBD2	TGTGCCAGCAGCTCACCGGGACTAGCGGGGGGGAGGGAGCAGTTCTTC	CASSSPGLAGGREQFF
many	19	TRBJ1-2	TRBV6-1	TRBD1	TGTGCCAGCAGCGCCTTGACGGCCGGAGGACAGGGCAGGGGCTATGGCTACACCTTC	CASSALTAGGQGRGYGYTF
many	16	TRBJ1-2	TRBV7-2	.	TGTGCCAGCAGCCCCCCTCTCGCCGGATCTAACTATGGCTACACCTTC	CASSPPLAGSNYGYTF
.	14	TRBJ1-3	TRBV9	.	TGTGCCAGCAGCGTGGAAGGGGCTGGAAACACCATATATTTT	CASSVEGAGNTIYF
many	13	TRBJ1-1	TRBV27	TRBD1	TGTGCCAGCAGTTCCACAGGGGACACTGAAGCTTTCTTT	CASSSTGDTEAFF
many	16	TRBJ2-5	TRBV11-3	TRBD2	TGTGCCAGCAGCTCTAGTCGGACTAGCCGGGCCGAGACCCAGTACTTC	CASSSSRTSRAETQYF
.	15	TRBJ2-1	TRBV20-1	TRBD1	TGCAGTGCTAGAGATTTCGGGACAGAAAACAATGAGCAGTTCTTC	CSARDFGTENNEQFF
.	14	TRBJ1-2	TRBV19	.	TGTGCCAGTAGTATAGACTGGCCTCAGAATGGCTACACCTTC	CASSIDWPQNGYTF
many	14	TRBJ1-1	TRBV12-5	.	TGTGCTAGTGACCCGCGTCCCCTCAACACTGAAGCTTTCTTT	CASDPRPLNTEAFF
few	15	TRBJ1-1	TRBV19	.	TGTGCCAGTAGTATGGCCCATGGCTTGAACACTGAAGCTTTCTTT	CASSMAHGLNTEAFF
many	13	TRBJ1-2	TRBV2	.	TGTGCCAGCAGTGAAATCACCGGGTCTGGCTACACCTTC	CASSEITGSGYTF
.	15	TRBJ1-2	TRBV6-1	.	TGTGCCAGCAGTAGTAGCCACAGGGCGAACTATGGCTACACCTTC	CASSSSHRANYGYTF
many	15	TRBJ1-1	TRBV11-2	.	TGTGCCAGCAGCTTAGAGGGAGCCATGAACACTGAAGCTTTCTTT	CASSLEGAMNTEAFF
many	13	TRBJ2-7	TRBV6-1	TRBD2	TGTGCCAGCAGCCTAGAGCGGGGATCCGAGCAGTACTTC	CASSLERGSEQYF
many	12	TRBJ1-4	TRBV20-1	.	TGCAGTGCCCAGCTAGGGAATGAAAAACTGTTTTTT	CSAQLGNEKLFF
many	13	TRBJ2-3	TRBV20-1	TRBD2	TGCAGTGCCTCAGCGGGGCTCACAGATACGCAGTATTTT	CSASAGLTDTQYF
many	12	TRBJ2-7	TRBV20-1	.	TGCAGTGCTAGTGACTCCGTTTACGAGCAGTACTTC	CSASDSVYEQYF
many	12	TRBJ1-2	TRBV4-1	TRBD1	TGCGCCAGCAGCCAACACAGGGGAGGCTACACCTTC	CASSQHRGGYTF
.	17	TRBJ2-1	TRBV27	TRBD2	TGTGCCAGCAGTCCAAGACTAGGGACTAGGGCCTACAATGAGCAGTTCTTC	CASSPRLGTRAYNEQFF
few	13	TRBJ2-7	TRBV27	.	TGTGCCAGCAGTTTAGGCAGGTACTACGAGCAGTACTTC	CASSLGRYYEQYF
many	15	TRBJ2-5	TRBV9	.	TGTGCCAGCAGCGTAGAGGGCAAATGGGCAGAGACCCAGTACTTC	CASSVEGKWAETQYF
many	15	TRBJ2-1	TRBV6-2/TRBV6-3	.	TGTGCCAGCAGTTACGCCTTAGGGAGATACAATGAGCAGTTCTTC	CASSYALGRYNEQFF
many	14	TRBJ2-7	TRBV5-1	.	TGCGCCAGCAGCTTTTACTCAGGTCTGGGCGAGCAGTACTTC	CASSFYSGLGEQYF
many	14	TRBJ2-2	TRBV2	.	TGTGCCAGCAGTGAGGGCAGGGGACCTGGGGAGCTGTTTTTT	CASSEGRGPGELFF
.	13	TRBJ1-1	TRBV5-4	.	TGTGCCAGCAGCACGGCCGGGGTGATTCGAGCTTTCTTT	CASSTAGVIRAFF
many	14	TRBJ1-1	TRBV12-5	TRBD1	TGTGCTAGTGCCTCCCAGGGGGCGGGTACTGAAGCTTTCTTT	CASASQGAGTEAFF
many	14	TRBJ1-1	TRBV18	.	TGTGCCAGCTCACCTTCGGGGCTGAACACTGAAGCTTTCTTT	CASSPSGLNTEAFF